The source of this T cell receptor beta chain is a study of T-cell reconstitution after alpha-beta-depleted transplantation in children. Study findings and constraints: For some patients, TCRbeta diversity was high at day 60 because of recipient T cells and thymic progenitors that survived. Newly made T cells mostly supplied T-cell counts and diversity one year after transplant.

A note on this clonotype: Its antigen is currently unknown.

Germline V gene sequence: CDR1 SQVTM, CDR2 ANQGSEA. The CDR3 contains 14 residues. J was trimmed by 4 bases and V by 6 bases; bases with no gene match: 10. For TCRbeta, the library was prepared with unique molecular identifiers. TCRdb reprocessed the PCR reads via MiXCR and lists one record per CDR3 protein. The data hold about 1,000,000 distinct CDR3 sequences, with roughly 29% observed a single time. Sequencing used PBMCs, mostly from graft donor cells, obtained 360 days after TCRalphabeta/CD19-depleted stem cell transplant. The V and J genes are TRBV29-1 and TRBJ2-7; 9 positions match TRBD1. The sequence was collected from a boy in the first two years of life who had a stem cell transplant for SCID, so the T cells may come from the graft donor. The CDR3 nucleotides read TGCAGCGTCCGAAGAGAAGACAGGGGGTACGAGCAGTACTTC. Translating gives CSVRREDRGYEQYF.